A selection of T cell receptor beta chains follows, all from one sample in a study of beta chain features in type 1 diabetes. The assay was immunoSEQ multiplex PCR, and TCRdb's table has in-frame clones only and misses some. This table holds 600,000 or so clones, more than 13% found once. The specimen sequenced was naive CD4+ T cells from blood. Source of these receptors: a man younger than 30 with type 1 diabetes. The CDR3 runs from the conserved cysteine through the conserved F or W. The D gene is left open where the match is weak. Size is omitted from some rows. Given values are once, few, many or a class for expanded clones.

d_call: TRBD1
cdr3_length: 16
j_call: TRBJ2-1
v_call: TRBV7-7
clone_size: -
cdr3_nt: TGTGCTAGCAGCCCCCTGGACAGGGACTTCTACAATGAGCAGTTCTTC
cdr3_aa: CASSPLDRDFYNEQFF

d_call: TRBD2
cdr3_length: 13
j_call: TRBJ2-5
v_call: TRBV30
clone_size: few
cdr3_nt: TGTGCCTGGAGTGTAGCGGGAGGGGAGACCCAGTACTTC
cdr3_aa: CAWSVAGGETQYF

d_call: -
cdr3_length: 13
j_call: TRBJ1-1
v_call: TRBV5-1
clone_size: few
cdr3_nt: TGCGCCAGCAGCTTGGTGGGAGACACTGAAGCTTTCTTT
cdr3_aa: CASSLVGDTEAFF

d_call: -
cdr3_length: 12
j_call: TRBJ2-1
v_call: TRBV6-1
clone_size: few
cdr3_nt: TGTGCCAGCACAGAGTCTGGCAATGAGCAGTTCTTC
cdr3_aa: CASTESGNEQFF

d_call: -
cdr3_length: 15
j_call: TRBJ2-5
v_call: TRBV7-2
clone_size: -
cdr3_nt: TGTGCCAGCAGCTTTAGCCCTGGGGACGAAGAGACCCAGTACTTC
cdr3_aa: CASSFSPGDEETQYF

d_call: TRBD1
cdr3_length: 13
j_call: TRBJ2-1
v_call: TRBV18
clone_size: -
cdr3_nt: TGTGCCAGCTCAACCGGGACAGACAATGAGCAGTTCTTC
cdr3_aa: CASSTGTDNEQFF

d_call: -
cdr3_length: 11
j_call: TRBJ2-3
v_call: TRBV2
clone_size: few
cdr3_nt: TGTGCCAGCAGTGGAGAAGAGATCTCGTATTTT
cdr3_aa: CASSGEEISYF

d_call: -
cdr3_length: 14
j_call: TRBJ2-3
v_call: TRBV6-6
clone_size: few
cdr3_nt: TGTGCCAGCAGTTATCGAAGGAGGGCGGATACGCAGTATTTT
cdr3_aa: CASSYRRRADTQYF

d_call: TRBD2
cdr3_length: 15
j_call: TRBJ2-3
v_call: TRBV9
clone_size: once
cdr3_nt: TGTGCCAGCAGCGTTTCTAGCGGGAGGCCAGATACGCAGTATTTT
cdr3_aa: CASSVSSGRPDTQYF

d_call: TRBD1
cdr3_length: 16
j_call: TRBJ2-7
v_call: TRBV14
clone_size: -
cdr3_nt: TGTGCCAGCAGCCCACTCTACGGGACAGGTCTCTACGAGCAGTACTTC
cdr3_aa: CASSPLYGTGLYEQYF

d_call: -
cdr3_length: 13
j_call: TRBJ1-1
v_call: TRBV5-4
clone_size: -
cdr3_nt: TGTGCCAGCAGCTTGGGACTCGAAACTGAAGCTTTCTTT
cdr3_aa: CASSLGLETEAFF

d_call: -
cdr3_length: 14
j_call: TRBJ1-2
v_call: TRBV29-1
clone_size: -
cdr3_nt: TGCAGCGTCGACGGTATCCGTGGAGGTTATGGCTACACCTTC
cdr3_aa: CSVDGIRGGYGYTF

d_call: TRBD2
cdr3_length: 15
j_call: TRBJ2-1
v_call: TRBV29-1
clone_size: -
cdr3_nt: TGCAGCGGTGGGACTAGCGGGAGCATTTACAATGAGCAGTTCTTC
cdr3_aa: CSGGTSGSIYNEQFF

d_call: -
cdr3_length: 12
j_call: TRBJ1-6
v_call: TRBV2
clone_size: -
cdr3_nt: TGTGCCAGCTCAGGGGCGTATTCACCCCTCCACTTT
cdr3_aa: CASSGAYSPLHF

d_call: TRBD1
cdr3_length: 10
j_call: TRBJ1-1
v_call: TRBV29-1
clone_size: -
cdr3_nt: TGCAGCGGGACAGGGAGTGGAGCTTTCTTT
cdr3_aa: CSGTGSGAFF

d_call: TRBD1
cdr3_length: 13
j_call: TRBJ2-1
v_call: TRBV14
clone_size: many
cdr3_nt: TGTGCCAGCAGCCGGGACAGGGTAAATGAGCAGTTCTTC
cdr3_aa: CASSRDRVNEQFF

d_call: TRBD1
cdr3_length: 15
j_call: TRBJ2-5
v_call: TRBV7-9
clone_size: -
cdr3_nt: TGTGCCAGCAGCTTTGGCAGGGGGCTCGAAGAGACCCAGTACTTC
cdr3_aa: CASSFGRGLEETQYF

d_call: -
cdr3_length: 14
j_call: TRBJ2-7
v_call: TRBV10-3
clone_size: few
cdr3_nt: TGTGCCATCAGTTCGGGACTGAACTCCTACGAGCAGTACTTC
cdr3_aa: CAISSGLNSYEQYF

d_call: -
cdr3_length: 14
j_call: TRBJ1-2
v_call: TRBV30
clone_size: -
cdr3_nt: TGTGCCTGGAGTGGGGGACTTTATTCGGATGGCTACACCTTC
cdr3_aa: CAWSGGLYSDGYTF

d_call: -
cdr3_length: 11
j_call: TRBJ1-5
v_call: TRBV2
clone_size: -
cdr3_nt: TGTGCCAGCAGTGTAAATCAGCCCCAGCATTTT
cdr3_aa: CASSVNQPQHF

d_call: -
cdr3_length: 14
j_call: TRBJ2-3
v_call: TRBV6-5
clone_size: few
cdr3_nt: TGTGCCAGCAGTTTACGAGGTGGGGCGGATACGCAGTATTTT
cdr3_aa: CASSLRGGADTQYF

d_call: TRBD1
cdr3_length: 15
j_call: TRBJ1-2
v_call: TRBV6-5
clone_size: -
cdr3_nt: TGTGCCAGCAGTAGAAATGGACAGGCTCCTTATGGCTACACCTTC
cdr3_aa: CASSRNGQAPYGYTF

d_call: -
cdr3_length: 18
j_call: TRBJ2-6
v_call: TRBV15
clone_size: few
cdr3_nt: TGTGCCACCAGCAAGGGAGCCTCCCCCTTCGGTGGGGCCAACGTCCTGACTTTC
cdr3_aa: CATSKGASPFGGANVLTF

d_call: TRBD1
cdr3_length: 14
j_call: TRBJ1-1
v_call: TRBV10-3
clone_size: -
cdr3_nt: TGTGCCATCCTCCCGGGGACAGGGGGCACTGAAGCTTTCTTT
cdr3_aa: CAILPGTGGTEAFF

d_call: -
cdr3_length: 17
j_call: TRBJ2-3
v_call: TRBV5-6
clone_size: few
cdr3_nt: TGTGCCAGCAGCTTGGTAGCGGTGAAAAGGTACACAGATACGCAGTATTTT
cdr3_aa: CASSLVAVKRYTDTQYF

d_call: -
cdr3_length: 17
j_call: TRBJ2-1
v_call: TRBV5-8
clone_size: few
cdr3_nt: TGTGCCAGCAGCTGGGGACGGCAGTCGGCCACTTACAATGAGCAGTTCTTC
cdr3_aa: CASSWGRQSATYNEQFF

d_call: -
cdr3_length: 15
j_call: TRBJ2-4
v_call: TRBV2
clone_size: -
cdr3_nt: TGTGCCAGCAGCCAAGAGGCGATGGGCAAAAACATTCAGTACTTC
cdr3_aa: CASSQEAMGKNIQYF

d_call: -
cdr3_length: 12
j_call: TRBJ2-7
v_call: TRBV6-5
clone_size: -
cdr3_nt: TGTGCCAGCGGCAGGAAGAACTACGAGCAGTACTTC
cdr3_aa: CASGRKNYEQYF

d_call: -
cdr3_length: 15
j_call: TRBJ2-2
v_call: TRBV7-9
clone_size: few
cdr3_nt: TGTGCCAGCAGCCGGCCCCGGGGGAACACCGGGGAGCTGTTTTTT
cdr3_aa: CASSRPRGNTGELFF

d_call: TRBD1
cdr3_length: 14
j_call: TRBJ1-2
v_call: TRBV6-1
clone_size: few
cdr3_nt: TGTGCCAGCACCGCGGACAGGGGAACCTATGGCTACACCTTC
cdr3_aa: CASTADRGTYGYTF

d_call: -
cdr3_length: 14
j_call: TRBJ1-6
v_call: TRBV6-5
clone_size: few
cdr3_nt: TGTGCCAGCAGTCCCCAGATCTTGAATTCACCCCTCCACTTT
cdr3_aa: CASSPQILNSPLHF

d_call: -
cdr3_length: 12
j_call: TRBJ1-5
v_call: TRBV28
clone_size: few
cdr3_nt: TGTGCCAGCAGTTTAGGGGTCCAGCCCCAGCATTTT
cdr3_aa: CASSLGVQPQHF

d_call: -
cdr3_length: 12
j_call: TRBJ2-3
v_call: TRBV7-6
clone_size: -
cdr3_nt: TGTGCCAGCAGCCGAAGGACAGATACGCAGTATTTT
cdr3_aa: CASSRRTDTQYF

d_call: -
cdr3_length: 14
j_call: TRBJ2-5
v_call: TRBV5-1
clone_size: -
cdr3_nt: TGCGCCAGCAGCACCGGACAGATACAAGAGACCCAGTACTTC
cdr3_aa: CASSTGQIQETQYF